The subject of this entry is one TCR beta chain. The data are from a study of blood T cell repertoires in COVID-19. Some clones are missing from TCRdb's copy, which holds only in-frame ones; the method was immunoSEQ multiplex PCR. The table has about 350,000 clones, roughly 84% seen once. Sequencing used PBMCs or T cells enriched from blood (not recorded which). This TCR was recovered from a woman under 40 who had recovered from COVID-19.

CDR3 nucleotide sequence: TGTGCCAGCTCCCGGGCAGGGGGCGACTATGGCTACACCTTC. This sequence encodes CASSRAGGDYGYTF. The rearrangement joins TRBV18 to TRBJ1-2; 8 nucleotides line up with TRBD1. The ends lost 6 bases at V and 3 bases at J; junction bases unmatched: 6. This CDR3 contains 14 residues. Per germline, CDR1 KGHSH and CDR2 LQKENI.